Detailed here is one T cell receptor (beta chain). Its specificity is not known. These data originate in a study of T cell responses to AZD1222 COVID-19 vaccine. Study-level points and caveats: Samples come after the peak T cell response, not at day 14. Most donors were white British, females outnumbered males, and clonal diversity was possibly underestimated.

Per germline, CDR1 MNHEY and CDR2 SVGAGI. This CDR3 comprises 13 residues. V dropped 8 bases and J dropped 0 bases, with 8 bases sitting between them. TCRdb's copy holds only in-frame clones and misses some; the assay was immunoSEQ multiplex PCR. The top ten hold about 6.5% of the sample, which has around 150,000 clones, roughly 88% seen once. The sequences come from peripheral blood, collected 28 days after the second AZD1222 dose. The source of this sequence is an adult who received the AZD1222 COVID-19 vaccine. The gene calls are TRBV6-5 and TRBJ2-1; D perhaps matches TRBD1 (5 bases). CDR3 region: CASLQDSYNEQFF. The CDR3 nucleotides are TGTGCCAGCTTACAGGACTCCTACAATGAGCAGTTCTTC.